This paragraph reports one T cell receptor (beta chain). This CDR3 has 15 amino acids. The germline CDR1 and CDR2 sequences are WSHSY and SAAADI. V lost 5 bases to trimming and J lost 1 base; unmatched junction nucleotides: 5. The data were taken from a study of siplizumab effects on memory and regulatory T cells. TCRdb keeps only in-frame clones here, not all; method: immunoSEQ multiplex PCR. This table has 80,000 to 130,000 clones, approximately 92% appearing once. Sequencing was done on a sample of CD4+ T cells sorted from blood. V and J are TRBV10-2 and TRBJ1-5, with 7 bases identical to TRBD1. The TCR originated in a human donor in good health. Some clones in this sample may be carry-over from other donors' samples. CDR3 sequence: CASSLQGLSNQPQHF. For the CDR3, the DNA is TGCGCCAGCAGTCTACAGGGGTTGAGCAATCAGCCCCAGCATTTT.